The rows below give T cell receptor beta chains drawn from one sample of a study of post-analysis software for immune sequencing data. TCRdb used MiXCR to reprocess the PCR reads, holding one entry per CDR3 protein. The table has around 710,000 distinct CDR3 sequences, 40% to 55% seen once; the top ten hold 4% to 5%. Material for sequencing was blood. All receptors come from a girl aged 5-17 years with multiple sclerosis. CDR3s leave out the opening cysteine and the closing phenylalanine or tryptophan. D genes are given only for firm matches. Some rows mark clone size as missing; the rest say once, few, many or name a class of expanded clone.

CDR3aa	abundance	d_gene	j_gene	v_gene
SAETSGSSGANVLT	few	TRBD2	TRBJ2-6	TRBV29-1
AISEARDEKLF	-	-	TRBJ1-4	TRBV10-3
ASSLLWRDTQY	few	-	TRBJ2-3	TRBV27
SVTEGVNQPQH	-	-	TRBJ1-5	TRBV29-1
ASSPLGQRNSPLH	-	TRBD1	TRBJ1-6	TRBV7-2
ASSWGTNTGELF	-	-	TRBJ2-2	TRBV6-6
ASSPGTNSNQPQH	few	-	TRBJ1-5	TRBV6-5
ASSQEPAGRVDTQY	-	TRBD2	TRBJ2-3	TRBV4-1
ASSQGAGTGNTIY	-	-	TRBJ1-3	TRBV3-1
ASSRLIGAEEF	few	-	TRBJ2-1	TRBV4-3
ASSITRASGSETQY	-	TRBD2	-	TRBV7-3
SAQGGLAGWGNYNEQF	once	TRBD2	TRBJ2-1	TRBV20-1
ATGEGGRTTQY	-	-	TRBJ2-3	TRBV24-1
ASSQGADTDTQY	few	-	TRBJ2-3	TRBV4-2
ASSPETRAF	-	-	TRBJ1-1	TRBV6-6
ASSPTLENTEAF	few	-	TRBJ1-1	TRBV7-2
ASSEGTGLTYEQY	-	TRBD1	TRBJ2-7	TRBV25-1
ASRHRTAPTEAF	-	-	TRBJ1-1	TRBV6-2/TRBV6-3
ASSLTVRGEDTQY	-	-	TRBJ2-3	TRBV7-9
ASSILAGGREQF	few	TRBD2	TRBJ2-1	TRBV7-9
AISADSTYEQY	few	-	TRBJ2-7	TRBV10-3
ASGIAGAPYEQY	-	-	TRBJ2-7	TRBV12-3/TRBV12-4
ASSLTAPNTEAF	once	-	TRBJ1-1	TRBV12-3/TRBV12-4
SPENQETQY	-	-	TRBJ2-5	TRBV20-1
ASSLGTGLAKNIQY	few	TRBD1	TRBJ2-4	TRBV3-1
ASSPTDRGYYT	once	TRBD1	TRBJ1-2	TRBV7-9
ASSRDGITLGTDTQY	-	-	TRBJ2-3	TRBV5-1
SAPHRGVRETQY	few	TRBD1	TRBJ2-5	TRBV20-1
SAPRLATLHNEQF	-	TRBD2	TRBJ2-1	TRBV20-1
SARARGMYEQY	-	-	-	TRBV20-1
ATSDVGRTQY	-	-	TRBJ2-5	TRBV24-1
ASSLGSSGRDEQY	-	TRBD2	TRBJ2-7	TRBV7-2